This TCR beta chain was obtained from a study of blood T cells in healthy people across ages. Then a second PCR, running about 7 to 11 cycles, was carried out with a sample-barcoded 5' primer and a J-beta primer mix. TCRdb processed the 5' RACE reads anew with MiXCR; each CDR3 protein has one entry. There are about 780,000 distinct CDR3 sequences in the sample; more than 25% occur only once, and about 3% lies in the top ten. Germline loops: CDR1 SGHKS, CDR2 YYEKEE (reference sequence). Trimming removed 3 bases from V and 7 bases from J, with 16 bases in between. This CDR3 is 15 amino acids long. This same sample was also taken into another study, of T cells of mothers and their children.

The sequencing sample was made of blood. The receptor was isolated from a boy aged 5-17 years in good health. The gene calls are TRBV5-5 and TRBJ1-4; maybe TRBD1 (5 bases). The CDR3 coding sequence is TGTGCCAGCAGCTCCGACACAGGAGGTCTTGAAAAACTGTTTTTT. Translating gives CASSSDTGGLEKLFF.